This TCR beta chain originates from a study of T cells in narcolepsy. Study-wide results and caveats: In some patient and control memory CD4+ samples, autoreactive clones were absent. Autoreactive clonotypes reportedly recurred in blood of same and different patients, not controls.

Some clones are missing from TCRdb's copy, which holds only in-frame ones; the method was immunoSEQ multiplex PCR. The sample yields some 30,000 clones, about nine tenths seen once. On this clone itself: Its antigen remains unidentified.

From germline, CDR1 is LGHNA and CDR2 YSLEER. The CDR3 has 17 residues. The ends lost 1 base at V and 3 bases at J; junction bases unmatched: 6. The TCR comes from a human donor with narcolepsy. The chain couples TRBV4-3 to TRBJ2-3, with TRBD2 matching over 11 bases. The source material was CD45RA- memory CD4+ T cells from PBMCs. CDR3 amino acids: CASSQGTSGRRTDTQYF. The CDR3 nucleotides read TGCGCCAGCAGCCAAGGTACTAGCGGGAGACGTACAGATACGCAGTATTTT.